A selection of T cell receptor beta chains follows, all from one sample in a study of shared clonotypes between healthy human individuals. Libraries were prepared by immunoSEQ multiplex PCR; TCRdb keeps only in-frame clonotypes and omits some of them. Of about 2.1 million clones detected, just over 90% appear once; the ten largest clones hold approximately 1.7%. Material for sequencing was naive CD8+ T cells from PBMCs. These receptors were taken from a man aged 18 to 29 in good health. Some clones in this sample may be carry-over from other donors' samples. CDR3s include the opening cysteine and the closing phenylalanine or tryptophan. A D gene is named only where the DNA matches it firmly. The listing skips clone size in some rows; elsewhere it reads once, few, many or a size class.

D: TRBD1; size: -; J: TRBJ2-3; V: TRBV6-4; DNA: TGTGCCAGCAGTGCCGGGACAGGGAGCACAGATACGCAGTATTTT; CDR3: CASSAGTGSTDTQYF
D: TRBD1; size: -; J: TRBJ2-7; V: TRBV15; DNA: TGTGCCACCAGCAGAGATCGAGGGGGCGTATACGAGCAGTACTTC; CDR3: CATSRDRGGVYEQYF
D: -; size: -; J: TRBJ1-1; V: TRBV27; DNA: TGTGCCAGCAGTCCGTTATCGGACAGAACCATCGAAGCTTTCTTT; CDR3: CASSPLSDRTIEAFF
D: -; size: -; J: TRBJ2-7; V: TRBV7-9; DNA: TGTGCCAGCAGCATTGACTACGAGCAGTACTTC; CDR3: CASSIDYEQYF
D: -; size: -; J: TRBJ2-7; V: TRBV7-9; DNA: TGTGCCAGCACCGCCGGGGGCCACGAGCAGTACTTC; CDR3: CASTAGGHEQYF
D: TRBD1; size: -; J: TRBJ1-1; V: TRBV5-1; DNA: TGCGCCAGCAGCATTGGACAGGCCGGGTATGAAGCTTTCTTT; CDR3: CASSIGQAGYEAFF
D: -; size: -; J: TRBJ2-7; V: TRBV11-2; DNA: TGTGCCAGCAGCTTAAGCAGAGCCTACGAGCAGTACTTC; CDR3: CASSLSRAYEQYF
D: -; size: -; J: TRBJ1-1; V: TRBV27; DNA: TGTGCCAGCGGGGGGGGGACATTGAACACTGAAGCTTTCTTT; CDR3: CASGGGTLNTEAFF
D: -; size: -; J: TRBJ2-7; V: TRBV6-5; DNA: TGTGCCAGCAGTTACGCTAGCTTTAACGAGCAGTACTTC; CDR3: CASSYASFNEQYF
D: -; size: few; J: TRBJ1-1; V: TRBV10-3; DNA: TGTGCCATCAGTGCTGACAGCATTAACACTGAAGCTTTCTTT; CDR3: CAISADSINTEAFF
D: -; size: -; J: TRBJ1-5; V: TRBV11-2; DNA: TGTGCCAGCAGCTTAGACCGATCCTCCAATCAGCCCCAGCATTTT; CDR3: CASSLDRSSNQPQHF
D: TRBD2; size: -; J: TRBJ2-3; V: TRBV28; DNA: TGTGCCAGCAGCCGGGGCGTAGGACTAGCTACCCCCACAGATACGCAGTATTTT; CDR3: CASSRGVGLATPTDTQYF
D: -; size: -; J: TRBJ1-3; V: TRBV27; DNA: TGTGCCAGCAGTCCCGGCCCCGGTCCGGACACCATATATTTT; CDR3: CASSPGPGPDTIYF
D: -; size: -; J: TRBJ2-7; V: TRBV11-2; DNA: TGTGCCAGCGGGCGTATCCGCTACGAGCAGTACTTC; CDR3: CASGRIRYEQYF
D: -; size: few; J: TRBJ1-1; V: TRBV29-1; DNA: TGCAGCGTTATCCCCGCGATGTATAACACTGAAGCTTTCTTT; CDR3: CSVIPAMYNTEAFF
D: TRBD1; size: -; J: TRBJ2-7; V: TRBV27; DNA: TGTGCCAGCAGTCACCGGGACAGGGGGTTCGAGCAGTACTTC; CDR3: CASSHRDRGFEQYF
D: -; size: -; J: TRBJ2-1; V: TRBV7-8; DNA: TGTGCCAGCAGCTTAGGACTGGGGAGCTCCTACAATGAGCAGTTCTTC; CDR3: CASSLGLGSSYNEQFF
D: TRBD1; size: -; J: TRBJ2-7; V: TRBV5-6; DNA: TGTGCCAGCAGCCCTGGACAGGTACTCTACGAGCAGTACTTC; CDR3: CASSPGQVLYEQYF
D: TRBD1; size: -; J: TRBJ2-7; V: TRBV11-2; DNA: TGTGCCAGCAGGCCGACAGGGCCGGGGGAGCAGTACTTC; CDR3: CASRPTGPGEQYF
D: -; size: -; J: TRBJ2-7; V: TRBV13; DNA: TGTGCCAGCAGCTTATCCAGGGCCTACGAGCAGTACTTC; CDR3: CASSLSRAYEQYF